The 21 T cell receptor beta chains given below trace back to one sample, sequenced in a study of naive and memory T cell subsets. A UMI-containing oligonucleotide was joined by 3' ligation to the TCR cDNA template. Four PCR rounds used nested alpha and beta constant region primers plus the SP2 primer. TCRdb used MiXCR to reprocess the UMI-ligation and nested PCR reads, holding one entry per CDR3 protein. The sample includes about 26,000 distinct CDR3 sequences, 5% to 5.5% of them seen just once. Sequencing used blood. These receptor sequences come from an adult in good health.

Points on this clonotype: A read error may be the cause here, since a much bigger clone is one base away. The chain carries TRBV9 and TRBJ2-7; TRBD1 matches at 10 bases. This CDR3 has 14 amino acids. The V gene's germline CDR1 is SGDLS and CDR2 YYNGEE. V lost 2 bases to trimming and J lost 5 bases; unmatched junction nucleotides: 4. CDR3 nucleotides: TGTGCCAGCAGCGTTGGACAGGGGGTCGACGAGCAGTACTTC. As protein: CASSVGQGVDEQYF.

This clonotype has a count of ten or more. The V call is TRBV28, the J call TRBJ1-5, with 7 bases matching TRBD1. The V gene's germline CDR1 is MDHEN and CDR2 SYDVKM. The CDR3 runs 15 residues. After removal of 5 bases from V and 3 bases from J, the junction contained 7 bases not matched to a gene. CDR3 nucleotides: TGTGCCAGCAGTCGAGGACAGGAGATCAATCAGCCCCAGCATTTT. It codes for CASSRGQEINQPQHF.

The table lists this clonotype with many counts. The chain carries TRBV6-2 or TRBV6-3 and TRBJ2-1, with 9 nucleotides matching TRBD2. The CDR3 contains 17 residues. V lost 7 bases to trimming and J lost 3 bases; unmatched junction nucleotides: 13. CDR1 and CDR2 from the germline V gene are MNHEY and SVGEGT. The CDR3 sequence: CASTDPLGTSLYNEQFF. CDR3 DNA: TGTGCCAGCACCGACCCTCTCGGGACTAGCCTCTACAATGAGCAGTTCTTC.

At least ten counts were recorded for this clonotype. The chain couples TRBV13 to TRBJ2-1; TRBD2 agrees at 11 bases. Losses at the gene ends were 5 bases for V and 6 bases for J; bases not matched to a gene: 6. This CDR3 is 15 amino acids long. Germline CDR1 and CDR2: PRHDT and FYEKMQ (reference sequence). The CDR3 sequence is CASSKGLAAANEQFF. The CDR3 DNA is TGTGCCAGCAGCAAGGGACTAGCGGCTGCCAATGAGCAGTTCTTC. The whole variable domain, filled in from reference TRBV13 and TRBJ2-1, reads AAGVIQSPRHLIKEKRETATLKCYPIPRHDTVYWYQQGPGQDPQFLISFYEKMQSDKGSIPDRFSAQQFSDYHSELNMSSLELGDSALYFCASSKGLAAANEQFFGPGTRLTVL.

This clonotype was seen at least ten times. The V call is TRBV29-1, the J call TRBJ2-7; weak D call: TRBD1 (5 bases). Trimming stripped 6 bases from V and 1 base from J, with 10 bases between. CDR1 and CDR2 from the germline V gene are SQVTM and ANQGSEA. The CDR3 loop spans 12 amino acids. CDR3 sequence: CSVVGDSYEQYF. In nucleotides, the CDR3 is TGCAGCGTGGTAGGGGATTCCTACGAGCAGTACTTC.

This clonotype was counted many times. The chain recombines TRBV13 with TRBJ2-7, with D tentatively TRBD1 or TRBD2 (5 bases each). The V end was cut by 4 bases, the J end by 1 base, with 17 bases between. Germline CDR1 and CDR2: PRHDT and FYEKMQ (reference sequence). The length of the CDR3 is 16 residues. The CDR3 region is CASSSGRDGPSYEQYF. CDR3 coding DNA: TGTGCCAGCAGCTCCGGTCGGGACGGCCCTTCCTACGAGCAGTACTTC. The full variable domain, its missing parts supplied by reference TRBV13 and TRBJ2-7, is AAGVIQSPRHLIKEKRETATLKCYPIPRHDTVYWYQQGPGQDPQFLISFYEKMQSDKGSIPDRFSAQQFSDYHSELNMSSLELGDSALYFCASSSGRDGPSYEQYFGPGTRLTVT.

This clonotype is deemed medium-sized. This chain connects TRBV9 to TRBJ2-3; 10 bases align to TRBD2. The CDR3 runs 15 residues. Germline values: CDR1 SGDLS, CDR2 YYNGEE. The V segment lost 4 bases and the J segment 3 bases; nucleotides outside the gene matches: 5. CDR3 region: CASSQGLARTDTQYF. CDR3 DNA sequence: TGTGCCAGCAGCCAGGGACTAGCGCGGACAGATACGCAGTATTTT.

This clonotype showed up many times. This chain connects TRBV29-1 to TRBJ2-1, with a possible D match to TRBD2 (5 bases). Trimming shortened V by 1 base and J by 9 bases, and 10 bases separated the two germline ends. Germline V lookup: CDR1 SQVTM, CDR2 ANQGSEA. The CDR3 consists of 12 residues. CDR3: CSVEVTRGEQFF. CDR3 coding DNA: TGCAGCGTTGAAGTCACTCGGGGTGAGCAGTTCTTC.

This clonotype was seen repeatedly, ten times or more. This rearrangement joins TRBV4-1 to TRBJ1-1; the D gene is possibly TRBD1 (5 bases). The CDR3 runs 13 residues. V lost 4 bases and J 10 bases, leaving 16 bases between the germline ends. Germline V CDR1 and CDR2: MGHRA, YSYEKL. The CDR3 is CASSPQESGGAFF. DNA of the CDR3: TGCGCCAGCAGCCCCCAAGAATCGGGGGGAGCTTTCTTT.

This clonotype was recorded at least ten times. The chain joins TRBV6-6 to TRBJ1-4; D is ambiguous. This CDR3 contains 17 residues. With 0 bases removed from V and 8 bases from J, the gap between germline ends came to 19 bases. Germline V gene sequence: CDR1 MNHNY, CDR2 SVGAGI (reference sequence). CDR3 sequence (DNA): TGTGCCAGCAGTTACTCCTGGACGGAATCGGTCCTGGAAAAACTGTTTTTT. Translated: CASSYSWTESVLEKLFF.

This clonotype was recorded at least ten times. The CDR3 DNA follows: TGTGCCAGCCAACAGGGAAATGAAAAACTGTTTTTT. As protein: CASQQGNEKLFF. This sequence joins TRBV2 and TRBJ1-4; tentative D call: TRBD1 (6 bases). The germline V and J ends were trimmed by 8 bases and 5 bases, with 9 bases remaining between them. The CDR3 totals 12 residues. The germline CDR1 and CDR2 sequences are SNHLY and FYNNEI.

This clonotype was counted a few times. This CDR3 is CSAEGGPRGDTQYF. The CDR3 DNA is TGCAGCGCCGAAGGGGGGCCCCGAGGGGATACGCAGTATTTT. The rearrangement uses TRBV29-1 and TRBJ2-3; perhaps D is TRBD1 or TRBD2 (6 bases each). Germline assignment: CDR1 SQVTM and CDR2 ANQGSEA. This CDR3 has 14 residues. With 7 bases removed from V and 6 bases from J, the gap between germline ends came to 20 bases.

There are many counts of this clonotype. The chain couples TRBV4-3 to TRBJ2-3; 12 nucleotides align to TRBD2. Germline V gene sequence: CDR1 LGHNA, CDR2 YSLEER. Unmatched junction bases numbered 5, after V lost 0 bases and J lost 7 bases. The CDR3 runs to 16 residues. CDR3 residues: CASSQDLAGGRNTQYF. In DNA, the CDR3 is TGCGCCAGCAGCCAAGATCTAGCGGGAGGGAGGAATACGCAGTATTTT.

This clonotype was detected only a few times. The rearrangement joins TRBV3-1 to TRBJ1-1; D not resolved. The CDR3 is 16 amino acids. The V end lost 7 bases, the J end lost 1 base, and 19 bases lay between the germline ends. Germline V lookup: CDR1 LGHDT, CDR2 YNNKEL (reference sequence). CDR3 nucleotide sequence: TGTGCCAGCAACCGGGCCCCTTCTCACGAGAACACTGAAGCTTTCTTT. Protein product: CASNRAPSHENTEAFF.

The table lists this clonotype with many counts. This chain links TRBV7-9 with TRBJ2-3; TRBD1 matches at 10 bases. CDR1 is SEHNR and CDR2 is FQNEAQ in the germline V gene (reference sequence). The CDR3 loop spans 15 amino acids. J lost 2 bases, V lost 4 bases, and 3 bases had no gene match. The CDR3 loop reads CASSSGTGDTDTQYF. CDR3 in DNA: TGTGCCAGCAGCTCCGGGACAGGGGACACAGATACGCAGTATTTT. Full variable domain (outside the CDR3, taken from reference TRBV7-9 and TRBJ2-3): DTGVSQNPRHKITKRGQNVTFRCDPISEHNRLYWYRQTLGQGPEFLTYFQNEAQLEKSRLLSDRFSAERPKGSFSTLEIQRTEQGDSAMYLCASSSGTGDTDTQYFGPGTRLTVL.

This clonotype showed up many times. The chain uses TRBV6-1 and TRBJ2-2, with 8 bases aligning to TRBD1. This CDR3 is built from 15 residues. The V segment lost 6 bases and the J segment 0 bases; nucleotides outside the gene matches: 3. From germline, CDR1 is MNHNS and CDR2 SASEGT. The CDR3 loop is CASSLDRANTGELFF. CDR3 DNA: TGTGCCAGCAGCCTGGACAGGGCGAACACCGGGGAGCTGTTTTTT.

This clonotype was recorded at least ten times. The chain joins TRBV29-1 to TRBJ2-7; either TRBD1 or TRBD2 may fit D (5 bases each). The V end was cut by 7 bases, the J end by 7 bases, with 11 bases between. There are 10 residues in the CDR3. Germline V gene sequence: CDR1 SQVTM, CDR2 ANQGSEA. In DNA, the CDR3 is TGCAGCGCCCGGGACGCAGAGCAGTACTTC. It translates to CSARDAEQYF.

This clonotype is classed as medium-sized (0.01 to 0.1%). DNA for the CDR3: TGCAGCGCCGGGACTAGCGGCCACAATGAGCAGTTCTTC. Encoded protein: CSAGTSGHNEQFF. The V and J genes are TRBV29-1 and TRBJ2-1, with TRBD2 matching 11 bases. Germline V gives CDR1 SQVTM, CDR2 ANQGSEA. Trimming at V came to 7 bases and at J to 5 bases, leaving 4 bases not matched to a gene. This CDR3 has 13 residues.

This clonotype was seen repeatedly, ten times or more. The chain links TRBV9 to TRBJ2-7; tentative D call: TRBD2 (6 bases). From germline, CDR1 is SGDLS and CDR2 YYNGEE. The V end was cut by 3 bases, the J end by 0 bases, with 10 bases between. This CDR3 region has 14 residues. The CDR3 region is CASSEDGSSYEQYF. As DNA, the CDR3 is TGTGCCAGCAGCGAAGACGGGAGCTCCTACGAGCAGTACTTC.

Many counts were recorded for this clonotype. The chain uses TRBV10-3 and TRBJ2-7, with TRBD1 matching over 10 bases. The germline V gene has CDR1 ENHRY and CDR2 SYGVKD. This CDR3 contains 14 residues. Trimming cost V 4 bases and J 2 bases; bases outside gene matches: 2. The chain's CDR3 is CAISGQGATYEQYF. The CDR3 DNA reads TGTGCCATCAGTGGACAGGGGGCTACCTACGAGCAGTACTTC.

This clonotype was observed many times. This rearrangement joins TRBV5-1 to TRBJ2-7; no definite D call. Trimming cost V 5 bases and J 1 base, with 10 bases left between them. Germline V gene lookup returns CDR1 SGHRS and CDR2 YFSETQ. This CDR3 region has 13 residues. CDR3 DNA: TGCGCCAGCAGGAGGTTAGGTTCCTACGAGCAGTACTTC. Translated: CASRRLGSYEQYF.